This TCR beta chain was recovered during a study of blood T cell repertoires in COVID-19. Study as a whole: The United States, Italy and Spain supplied acute and convalescent COVID-19 samples.

The table came from immunoSEQ multiplex PCR; TCRdb's copy has only in-frame clones and leaves some out. The sample lists approximately 210,000 clones; roughly 81% were seen once. The CDR3 sequence is 19 residues long. Germline V gene data show CDR1 as SNHLY and CDR2 as FYNNEI. V gave up 2 bases and J gave up 5 bases; unmatched junction bases: 13. The chain couples TRBV2 to TRBJ2-5; TRBD2 matches 14 bases. The origin of this receptor is a woman in her forties or fifties with active or convalescent COVID-19. The sample consisted of peripheral blood. DNA for the CDR3: TGTGCCAGCAGTGAACCGATGGGACTAGCGGGAGAAAGAACCGAGACCCAGTACTTC. Encoded protein: CASSEPMGLAGERTETQYF.